This TCR beta chain came from a study of T cells of healthy individuals. TCRdb reanalysed the 5' RACE reads using MiXCR and keeps one entry per CDR3 protein. The table shows approximately 50,000 distinct CDR3 sequences, with 14% to 15% occurring only once. This clonotype was found many times. Germline CDR1 and CDR2: SGHDT and YYEEEE. Trimming at V came to 5 bases and at J to 3 bases, leaving 4 bases not matched to a gene. CDR3 length equals 14 residues. This receptor was identified in a human donor in good health. The genes are TRBV5-6 and TRBJ2-7, with 11 bases lining up with TRBD2. The CDR3 loop is CASSSGTSGYEQYF. CDR3 sequence (DNA): TGTGCCAGCAGTTCCGGGACTAGCGGCTACGAGCAGTACTTC.